The clone carrying this T cell receptor beta chain was seen only once. The antigen is unknown. The CDR3 totals 14 residues. Germline V CDR1 and CDR2: MNHEY, SVGAGI. Deletions cut 0 bases from V and 3 bases from J, with 8 bases between. The sample is drawn from a study of cytomegalovirus exposure and HLA in healthy donors. Study-wide findings and caveats: For presence/absence analyses, sequencing depth was assumed to be roughly uniform across donors. In a later analysis, across HLA loci, associated TCR counts were highest for DRB1, lowest for HLA-C.

Healthy individuals who donated bone marrow served as the donors. Primers for the PCR totalled 60 Vbeta and 13 Jbeta. Sequencing was performed with immunoSEQ multiplex PCR; in TCRdb, only in-frame clones are kept and a portion is missing. The sample includes approximately 170,000 clones, around 75% of them seen just once. The receptor's source is a male donor in good health and CMV-seronegative. This chain uses TRBV6-5 with TRBJ1-1; no clear D gene. Material for sequencing was PBMCs. The CDR3 coding sequence is TGTGCCAGCAGTTACTCGACCCAGGACACTGAAGCTTTCTTT. As protein: CASSYSTQDTEAFF.